The source of this T cell receptor (beta chain) is a study of T cell changes during pregnancy in multiple sclerosis. Generated by immunoSEQ multiplex PCR, the TCRdb table keeps only in-frame clones and is missing some. The table shows roughly 70,000 clones, with about nine tenths occurring only once. The sequences come from peripheral blood, collected in the third trimester of pregnancy. The source is a female donor with multiple sclerosis, enrolled in a pregnancy study.

CDR3 region: CASSEGWGRDGYTF. The CDR3 DNA follows: TGTGCCAGCAGTGAAGGGTGGGGGCGGGATGGCTACACCTTC. The chain couples TRBV2 to TRBJ1-2; D is perhaps TRBD1 (6 bases). From germline, CDR1 is SNHLY and CDR2 FYNNEI. The CDR3 covers 14 residues. V lost 1 base and J 6 bases, leaving 12 bases between the germline ends.